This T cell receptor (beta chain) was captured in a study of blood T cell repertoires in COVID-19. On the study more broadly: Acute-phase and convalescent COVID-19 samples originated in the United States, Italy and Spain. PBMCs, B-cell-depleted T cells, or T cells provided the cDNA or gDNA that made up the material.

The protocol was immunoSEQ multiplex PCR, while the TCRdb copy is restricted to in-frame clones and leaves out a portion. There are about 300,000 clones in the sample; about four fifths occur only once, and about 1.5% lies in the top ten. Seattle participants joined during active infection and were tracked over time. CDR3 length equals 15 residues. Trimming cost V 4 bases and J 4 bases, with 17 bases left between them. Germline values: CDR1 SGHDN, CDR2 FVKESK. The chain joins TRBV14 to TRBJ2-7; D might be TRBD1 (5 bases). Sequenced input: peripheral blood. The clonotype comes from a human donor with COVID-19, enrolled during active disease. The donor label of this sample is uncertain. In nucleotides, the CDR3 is TGTGCCAGCAGCCGCCCTGCTGACAGCCCTTACGAGCAGTACTTC. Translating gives CASSRPADSPYEQYF.